This T cell receptor beta chain was captured by sequencing in a study of OX40 agonist ivuxolimab in advanced cancers. Study-wide context: Ivuxolimab, which targeted the costimulatory receptor OX40 (CD134), was an agonistic, fully human IgG2 monoclonal antibody. Intravenous ivuxolimab was administered to patients every 2 weeks at six dose levels: 0.01, 0.1, 0.3, 1.5, 3 and 10 mg/kg. Of the 50 to 55 dose-escalation patients, hepatocellular carcinoma was present in about 20, melanoma in roughly 15, renal cell carcinoma in 9 and head and neck cancer in 9. A male proportion of 82.7% and a mean age of approximately 58 years, ranging from about 23 to 90, were recorded for the dose-escalation cohort. Patients were allowed to have had prior anti-PD-1, anti-PD-L1 or anti-CTLA-4 therapy, and approximately 39% of the dose-escalation patients had been treated with checkpoint inhibitors. Three dose-escalation patients achieved partial responses, one with hepatocellular carcinoma and two with cutaneous melanoma. Peripheral TCRbeta sequencing was intended to test whether TCR sequence diversity was altered and clonal T-cell expansion was caused by ivuxolimab. The paper covers the monotherapy dose-escalation part of the phase I ivuxolimab trial, which included N ≈ 50 patients.

This clone was found once. What antigen it recognizes has not been identified. Base qualities were left out, and no much larger clone turns up one base away. Taken from the germline V gene (reference sequence), the CDR1 and CDR2 loops are PRHDT and FYEKMQ. From cysteine to phenylalanine, the CDR3 is 22 amino acids long. The retained sequence is limited to the CDR3, 66 bases, with the frame set at the first base. At the junction V is shortened by 5 bases and J by 6 bases; bases outside the gene matches: 30. The trial excluded patients who had a history of autoimmune disease or who were on systemic immunosuppression. Peripheral blood for TCR sequencing was drawn from every dose cohort at baseline, at cycle 4 day 1 and at cycle 7 day 1. The samples were drawn from a first-in-human, open-label, multicenter phase I dose-escalation trial of ivuxolimab. Adults with locally advanced or metastatic head and neck squamous cell, hepatocellular, melanoma or renal cell carcinoma were enrolled in the trial. Before TCR sequencing, CD4+ and CD8+ T cells were separately sorted from peripheral blood.

Genomic DNA was extracted from sorted cells for sequencing of the TCRbeta CDR3 region. The immunoSEQ Assay was used for sequencing of TCRbeta CDR3 regions. The source is immuneACCESS, and TCRdb retained only in-frame sequences with V and J called. Part of the clones is not carried over; for the studies checked, unresolved V genes explain less than half of this, and the remainder is unexplained. The sample records around 66,000 clones, approximately 82% of which are singletons. The ten largest make up 6.7% of the sample. Results the study describes overall, beyond this receptor: Antigen specificity was not determined for the clonally expanded peripheral T cells. In the 0.1-3.0 mg/kg groups, partial responders had among the lowest normalized peripheral clonal expansion, particularly in CD8+ T cells. Low levels of normalized T-cell clonal expansion were also shown by some nonresponding patients. On average, CD8+ T cells showed more expanded clones than CD4+ T cells after ivuxolimab. Clonal expansion of both CD4+ and CD8+ blood T cells was observed from baseline to week 6 at doses 0.1 to 3.0 mg/kg.

This sample comprised CD4+ or CD8+ T cells sorted from blood, obtained in a trial of the OX40 agonist ivuxolimab. The V and J genes are TRBV13 and TRBJ2-1; 8 junctional bases match TRBD1. This sequence was found in an adult with an advanced solid tumor such as melanoma, head and neck, liver or kidney cancer. The CDR3 reads as follows: CASSRRTGKKLSGASTINEQFF. The nucleotide sequence reads as follows: TGTGCCAGCAGCCGGAGGACAGGGAAGAAACTATCGGGGGCCTCGACTATCAATGAGCAGTTCTTC.